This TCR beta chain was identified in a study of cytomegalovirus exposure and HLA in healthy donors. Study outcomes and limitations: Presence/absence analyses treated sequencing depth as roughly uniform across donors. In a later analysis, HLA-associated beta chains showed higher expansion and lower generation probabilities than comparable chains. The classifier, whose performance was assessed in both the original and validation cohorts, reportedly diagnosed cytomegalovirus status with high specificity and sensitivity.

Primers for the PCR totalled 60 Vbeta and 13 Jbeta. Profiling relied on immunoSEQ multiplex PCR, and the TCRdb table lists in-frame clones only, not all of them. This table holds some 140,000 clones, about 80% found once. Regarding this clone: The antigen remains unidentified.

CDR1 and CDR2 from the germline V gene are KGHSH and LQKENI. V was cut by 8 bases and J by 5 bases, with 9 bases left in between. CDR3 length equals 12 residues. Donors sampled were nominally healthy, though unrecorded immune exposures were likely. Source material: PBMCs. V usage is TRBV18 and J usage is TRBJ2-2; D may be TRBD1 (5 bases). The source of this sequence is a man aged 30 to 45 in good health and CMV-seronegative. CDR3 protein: CASPQGTGELFF. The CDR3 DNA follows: TGTGCCAGCCCCCAGGGAACCGGGGAGCTGTTTTTT.